The clone carrying this TCR beta chain has a single count. Its antigen remains unknown. The data were obtained in a study of cytomegalovirus exposure and HLA in healthy donors. Germline V CDR1 and CDR2: SGHRS, YFSETQ. The germline V and J ends were trimmed by 4 bases and 2 bases, with 15 bases remaining between them. The CDR3 is 15 residues long. Study outcomes and limitations: Subsequent analysis found a tendency for first-cohort TCR clusters to co-occur within the 120 or so validation repertoires.

TCRdb's table, derived via immunoSEQ multiplex PCR, lists solely in-frame clones and lacks some. The repertoire consists of about 280,000 clones, with 88% occurring once and the leading ten covering about 0.86%. Sequencing used PBMCs. This TCR derives from a woman aged 18-29 years in good health and CMV-seronegative. This sequence joins TRBV5-1 and TRBJ2-5; D perhaps matches TRBD2 (5 bases). CDR3 sequence (DNA): TGCGCCAGCAGCCCGGGAAACTGGGAGCAAGAGACCCAGTACTTC. It is translated as CASSPGNWEQETQYF.